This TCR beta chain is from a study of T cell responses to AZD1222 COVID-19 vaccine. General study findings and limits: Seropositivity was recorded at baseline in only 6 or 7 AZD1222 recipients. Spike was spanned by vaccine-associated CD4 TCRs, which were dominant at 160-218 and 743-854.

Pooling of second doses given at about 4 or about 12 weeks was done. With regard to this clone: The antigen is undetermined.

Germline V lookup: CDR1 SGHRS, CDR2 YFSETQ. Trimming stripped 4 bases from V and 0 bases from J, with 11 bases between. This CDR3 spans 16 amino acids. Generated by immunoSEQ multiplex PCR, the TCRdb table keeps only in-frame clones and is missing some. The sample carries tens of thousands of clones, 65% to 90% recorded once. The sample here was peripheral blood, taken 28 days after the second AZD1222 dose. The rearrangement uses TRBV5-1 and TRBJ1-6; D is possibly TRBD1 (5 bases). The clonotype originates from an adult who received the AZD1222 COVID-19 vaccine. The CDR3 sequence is CASSPTGSSYNSPLHF. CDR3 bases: TGCGCCAGCAGCCCTACAGGTAGCTCCTATAATTCACCCCTCCACTTT.